Each of the 20 T cell receptor beta chains below was sequenced from the same sample in a study of blood T cell repertoires in COVID-19. Libraries were prepared by immunoSEQ multiplex PCR; TCRdb keeps only in-frame clonotypes and omits some of them. The sample contains about 260,000 clones, about 85% of which appear only once. Sequenced input: peripheral blood. These receptors all stem from a human donor in a cohort sampled during active COVID-19.

V is TRBV5-5 and J is TRBJ1-3; D uncertain. The CDR3 consists of 13 residues. Germline CDR1 SGHKS, CDR2 YYEKEE (reference sequence). Trimming stripped 0 bases from V and 4 bases from J, with 5 bases between. In nucleotides, the CDR3 is TGTGCCAGCAGCTTGGGGCAGGGAAACACCATATATTTT. Its protein is CASSLGQGNTIYF. Together with reference TRBV5-5 and TRBJ1-3, the CDR3 gives the full variable domain: DAGVTQSPTHLIKTRGQQVTLRCSPISGHKSVSWYQQVLGQGPQFIFQYYEKEERGRGNFPDRFSARQFPNYSSELNVNALLLGDSALYLCASSLGQGNTIYFGEGSWLTVV.

CDR3 residues: CASSLDGDWNNEQFF. CDR3 coding DNA: TGTGCCAGCAGCTTAGATGGGGACTGGAACAATGAGCAGTTCTTC. The chain links TRBV7-9 to TRBJ2-1, with D possibly being TRBD2 (6 bases). Germline values: CDR1 SEHNR, CDR2 FQNEAQ (reference sequence). The CDR3 covers 15 residues. The V end was cut by 1 base, the J end by 5 bases, with 12 bases between.

This clone has only a few counts. The chain uses TRBV5-5 and TRBJ2-1, with 10 bases aligning to TRBD1. Trimming removed 0 bases from V and 9 bases from J; junction bases left unmatched: 9. Germline assignment: CDR1 SGHKS and CDR2 YYEKEE (reference sequence). There are 16 residues in the CDR3. CDR3 sequence reads: CASSLEGDRGLAEQFF. CDR3 nucleotides: TGTGCCAGCAGCTTGGAGGGTGACAGGGGGCTAGCTGAGCAGTTCTTC.

The chain couples TRBV28 to TRBJ2-3; 8 bases are a match to TRBD1. V was clipped by 9 bases and J by 0 bases; unmatched bases: 5. This CDR3 comprises 14 residues. Germline V CDR1 and CDR2: MDHEN, SYDVKM. This CDR3 is CASRQGTSTDTQYF. The CDR3, as DNA: TGTGCCAGTCGACAGGGGACTAGCACAGATACGCAGTATTTT. Variable domain in full (rest from reference TRBV28 and TRBJ2-3): DVKVTQSSRYLVKRTGEKVFLECVQDMDHENMFWYRQDPGLGLRLIYFSYDVKMKEKGDIPEGYSVSREKKERFSLILESASTNQTSMYLCASRQGTSTDTQYFGPGTRLTVL.

This rearrangement joins TRBV28 to TRBJ2-3; 13 bases are a match to TRBD2. The CDR3 extends over 20 amino acids. In germline, CDR1 is MDHEN, CDR2 SYDVKM. V shed 6 bases and J 6 bases; nucleotides not matched to a gene: 21. The CDR3 sequence is CASSSLLAGGIFSWYDTQYF. In nucleotides, the CDR3 is TGTGCCAGCAGCTCACTACTAGCGGGAGGGATTTTTTCTTGGTATGATACGCAGTATTTT.

The chain links TRBV7-2 to TRBJ2-7, with a possible D match to TRBD2 (5 bases). V was clipped by 7 bases and J by 6 bases, with 22 bases between them. The V gene's germline CDR1 is SGHTA and CDR2 FQGNSA. CDR3 length: 15 amino acids. The CDR3 DNA reads TGTGCCAGCATTATTAGCGCGCGCGCGCCCTCCGAGCAGTACTTC. It is translated as CASIISARAPSEQYF.

A single count supports this clone. V is TRBV6-5 and J is TRBJ1-6, with D perhaps TRBD1 (5 bases). The V gene's germline CDR1 is MNHEY and CDR2 SVGAGI. V shed 9 bases and J shed 3 bases, with 12 bases lying between them. The CDR3 has 14 residues. The CDR3 DNA is TGTGCCAGTAAAGACAGTCGCTATAATTCACCCCTCCACTTT. It codes for CASKDSRYNSPLHF.

J is TRBJ2-1 and V is TRBV12-3 or TRBV12-4; 7 bases match TRBD2. The CDR3 has 11 residues. V lost 7 bases, J lost 11 bases, and 5 bases stayed unmatched. The CDR3 loop reads CASMMGTKQFF. The CDR3 bases are TGTGCCAGCATGATGGGGACTAAGCAGTTCTTC.

This chain uses TRBV18 with TRBJ1-3, with D perhaps TRBD1 (5 bases). The CDR3 sequence is 16 residues long. The V gene's germline CDR1 is KGHSH and CDR2 LQKENI. V shed 2 bases and J shed 7 bases, with 18 bases lying between them. The CDR3 protein is CASSPRIQGRENTIYF. The CDR3 nucleotides are TGTGCCAGCTCACCAAGGATCCAGGGTAGAGAGAACACCATATATTTT.

V and J are TRBV9 and TRBJ2-6; tentative D call: TRBD1 (6 bases). V was clipped by 0 bases and J by 0 bases, with 22 bases between them. Germline CDR1 reads SGDLS; CDR2 reads YYNGEE. This CDR3 region has 21 residues. The CDR3 coding sequence is TGTGCCAGCAGCGTAGCTCCGGACAGAATGACCCGAGCCTCTGGGGCCAACGTCCTGACTTTC. As protein: CASSVAPDRMTRASGANVLTF.

This clone appeared a few times. This sequence joins TRBV5-5 and TRBJ1-3; tentative D call: TRBD1 (5 bases). Germline CDR1 is SGHKS and CDR2 is YYEKEE (reference sequence). The ends were cut back, 4 bases at V and 0 bases at J, with 11 bases in the middle. The CDR3 consists of 15 residues. The CDR3 sequence: CASSEDTFSGNTIYF. CDR3 bases: TGTGCCAGCAGCGAGGACACATTCTCTGGAAACACCATATATTTT.

Here the CDR3 DNA reads TGTGCCTGGTACCGGGCGGGTCACCAAGAGACCCAGTACTTC. Protein: CAWYRAGHQETQYF. The chain uses TRBV30 and TRBJ2-5, with a tentative D call TRBD2 (5 bases). Trimming took off 5 bases at V and 0 bases at J, with 13 bases between the two ends. The CDR3 length is 14 residues. Germline CDR1 and CDR2: GTSNPN and SVGIG (reference sequence).

This sequence joins TRBV27 and TRBJ1-1; no definite D call. The CDR3 has 16 residues. Germline assignment: CDR1 MNHEY and CDR2 SMNVEV (reference sequence). Trimming stripped 4 bases from V and 4 bases from J, with 19 bases between. DNA for the CDR3: TGTGCCAGCAGTTATATAATCCGCGGTCCGGGCACTGAAGCTTTCTTT. Protein product: CASSYIIRGPGTEAFF.

The gene calls are TRBV3-1 (or the pseudogene TRBV3-2) and TRBJ2-2; unclear D gene. CDR3 length: 15 residues. Germline assignment: CDR1 LGHDT and CDR2 YNNKEL (reference sequence). With 0 bases removed from V and 5 bases from J, the gap between germline ends came to 10 bases. The CDR3 loop is CASSQDSSRTGELFF. The CDR3 coding sequence is TGTGCCAGCAGCCAAGATTCCTCTAGGACCGGGGAGCTGTTTTTT.

V and J are TRBV3-1 (or the pseudogene TRBV3-2) and TRBJ1-2; D call uncertain. The ends were cut back, 1 base at V and 6 bases at J, with 6 bases in the middle. CDR1 LGHDT and CDR2 YNNKEL come from the germline V gene (reference sequence). The CDR3 contains 12 residues. CDR3 region: CASSQVRDGYTF. CDR3 DNA: TGTGCCAGCAGCCAAGTTCGGGATGGCTACACCTTC.

The chain recombines TRBV28 with TRBJ2-3; 8 nucleotides agree with TRBD2. V trimming: 8 bases; J trimming: 4 bases; junction bases outside the gene matches: 11. Looked up from germline, CDR1 is MDHEN and CDR2 is SYDVKM. This CDR3 contains 15 residues. CDR3 amino acids: CASRRGGRQSDTQYF. CDR3 nucleotides: TGTGCCAGCCGCCGGGGCGGGAGGCAGTCAGATACGCAGTATTTT.

This clone came up once. This chain uses TRBV30 with TRBJ2-6; 13 positions agree with TRBD2. Germline assignment: CDR1 GTSNPN and CDR2 SVGIG (reference sequence). The ends lost 0 bases at V and 2 bases at J; junction bases unmatched: 10. This CDR3 is built from 20 residues. CDR3 in amino acids: CAWSVFPPGLAGAGANVLTF. In nucleotides, the CDR3 is TGTGCCTGGAGTGTATTCCCCCCCGGACTAGCGGGAGCTGGGGCCAACGTCCTGACTTTC. Drawing the rest from reference TRBV30 and TRBJ2-6, the complete variable domain is SQTIHQWPATLVQPVGSPLSLECTVEGTSNPNLYWYRQAAGRGLQLLFYSVGIGQISSEVPQNLSASRPQDRQFILSSKKLLLSDSGFYLCAWSVFPPGLAGAGANVLTFGAGSRLTVL.

The chain carries TRBV19 and TRBJ2-1; D is unresolved. The germline V gene encodes CDR1 LNHDA and CDR2 SQIVND (reference sequence). The CDR3 covers 14 residues. V gave up 10 bases and J gave up 7 bases, with 20 bases separating them. CDR3 region: CATLPNGVFNEQFF. As DNA, the CDR3 is TGTGCCACCCTCCCAAACGGAGTATTTAATGAGCAGTTCTTC.

This clone was detected only once. The V gene is TRBV29-1, the J gene TRBJ2-3; D unresolved. Per germline, CDR1 SQVTM and CDR2 ANQGSEA. The CDR3 length is 12 residues. Trimming took off 7 bases at V and 0 bases at J, with 8 bases between the two ends. The CDR3 nucleotides read TGCAGCGCTTCCCCTAGCACAGATACGCAGTATTTT. The encoded protein is CSASPSTDTQYF.

This chain joins TRBV9 and TRBJ1-1; D is unclear. The V gene's germline CDR1 is SGDLS and CDR2 YYNGEE. The V end lost 0 bases, the J end lost 7 bases, and 10 bases lay between the germline ends. This CDR3 has 13 residues. CDR3 sequence: CASSVARSGEAFF. CDR3 DNA sequence: TGTGCCAGCAGCGTAGCCCGGTCTGGTGAAGCTTTCTTT. The full variable domain, in which reference TRBV9 and TRBJ1-1 provide the parts outside the CDR3, is DSGVTQTPKHLITATGQRVTLRCSPRSGDLSVYWYQQSLDQGLQFLIQYYNGEERAKGNILERFSAQQFPDLHSELNLSSLELGDSALYFCASSVARSGEAFFGQGTRLTVV.